The next 16 T cell receptor beta chains were all read from a single sample in a study of tissue T cells after allogeneic stem cell transplantation (dated 2022 in TCRdb). In light of the paper, this sample's time point label describes: mouse harvest day 14 after allogeneic transplant. Mouse grafts consisting of 10^7 T-cell-depleted bone marrow cells combined with 10^6 splenic CD5+ T cells were administered by tail vein injection. The library was obtained by the immunoSEQ multiplex PCR assay. In TCRdb, the immuneACCESS table is reduced to in-frame sequences with V and J assigned. These tables do not hold every clone; where another copy was compared, an unresolved V gene accounts for under half, and the others remain unexplained. The sample table lists 7,800 or so clones, around 37% of them with a count of one. The ten largest clones represent under 3.5% of the sample. The sample taken for sequencing was skin. The source of these receptors is a female BALB/c mouse given C57BL/6 T cells with graft-versus-host disease after an allogeneic hematopoietic cell transplant.

On this clone itself: Genes and germline come from the mouse. Distinct nucleotide sequences in the sample also encode this CDR3. This CDR3 reads CASSRANTEVFF. The CDR3 DNA, read in part, is TGTGCCAGCAGCAGGGCAAACACAGAAGTCTTC. This sequence joins TRBV26 and TRBJ1-1; tentatively, D is TRBD1 (5 bases). The CDR3 extends 1 residue past the end of the read, so its final part is completed from the germline J gene. Germline CDR1 is KGHPV and CDR2 is FQNQEV (reference sequence). CDR3 length: 12 residues. V shed 6 bases and J shed 0 bases, with 5 bases lying between them.

Concerning this clone itself: Genes and germline are mouse. The read is 1 residue too short to cover the CDR3 end, so that end is filled in from the germline J gene. The chain recombines TRBV13-3 with TRBJ2-4, with 9 bases fitting TRBD1. This CDR3 region has 13 residues. Germline trimming cut 3 bases from V and 4 bases from J; bases unmatched to any gene: 0. Germline CDR1 NNHDY, CDR2 SYVADS. The covered CDR3 bases are TGTGCCAGCAGTGGGGACAGGGAAAACACCTTGTAC. Encoded protein: CASSGDRENTLY. In full, the CDR3 is CASSGDRENTLYF.

This clone was recorded a few times. The listed genes are named as in mouse. The read finishes 1 residue shy of the CDR3 end, and the germline J gene is used to complete it. The genes are TRBV29 and TRBJ1-2, with 7 bases fitting TRBD1. Germline CDR1 MSHET, CDR2 SYDVDS. Losses at the gene ends were 5 bases for V and 0 bases for J; bases not matched to a gene: 9. This CDR3 is built from 16 residues. This CDR3 is CASSPDRDPANSDYTF. Partial CDR3 DNA: TGTGCTAGCAGTCCCGACAGGGACCCTGCAAACTCCGACTACACC.

As to this clone: Gene names are the mouse ones. Coverage ceases 1 residue before the CDR3 finishes, and the germline J gene fills in the end. V usage is TRBV26 and J usage is TRBJ2-5, with 7 nucleotides matching TRBD1. Trimming at V came to 5 bases and at J to 2 bases, leaving 4 bases not matched to a gene. In germline, CDR1 is KGHPV, CDR2 FQNQEV (reference sequence). The CDR3 consists of 14 residues. The sequenced CDR3 bases are TGTGCCAGCAGTAGACAGGGCACCCAAGACACCCAGTAC. Its protein is CASSRQGTQDTQY. The full CDR3 sequence reads CASSRQGTQDTQYF.

On this clone: Each gene name is a mouse one. The observed sequence ends 1 residue before the CDR3 terminus, with the missing tail filled in from the germline J gene. This rearrangement joins TRBV13-1 to TRBJ2-5; 13 nucleotides line up with TRBD2. The CDR3 loop spans 13 amino acids. Germline V gene sequence: CDR1 NSHNY, CDR2 SYGAGN. The V gene end was trimmed by 9 bases and the J gene end by 6 bases; junction bases not matched to a gene: 4. CDR3 DNA, as far as it was read: TGTGCCACCCGGGACTGGGGGGGGGACACCCAGTAC. Its protein is CATRDWGGDTQY. The CDR3 reads in full as CATRDWGGDTQYF.

Notes on this clone: All gene names here are mouse names. The missing CDR3 end, 1 residue past where the read stops, is filled in from the germline J gene. The chain employs TRBV26 and TRBJ1-4, with a weak D call TRBD1 (6 bases). Trimming stripped 6 bases from V and 3 bases from J, with 11 bases between. The CDR3 is 14 amino acids. Per the germline V gene, CDR1 is KGHPV and CDR2 is FQNQEV (reference sequence). The DNA read from the CDR3 is TGTGCCAGCAGCCGCAGGGGCCCCAACGAAAGATTATTT. Encoded protein: CASSRRGPNERLF. The CDR3, in full, reads CASSRRGPNERLFF. Filled out from reference TRBV26 and TRBJ1-4, the complete variable domain reads NSKVIQTPRYLVKGQGQKAKMRCIPEKGHPVVFWYQQNKNNEFKFLINFQNQEVLQQIDMTEKRFSAECPSNSPCSLEIQSSEAGDSALYLCASSRRGPNERLFFGHGTKLSVL.

As for this clone: These gene names are mouse names. The CDR3 goes on 1 residue after the read ends, and that part is filled in from the germline J gene. This rearrangement joins TRBV3 to TRBJ2-7; 10 bases are a match to TRBD1. V gave up 4 bases and J gave up 7 bases; unmatched junction bases: 4. The CDR3 totals 13 residues. In germline, CDR1 is SNHLY, CDR2 FYNGKV (reference sequence). CDR3: CASSSGQGREQYF. The DNA read from the CDR3 is TGTGCCAGCAGCTCGGGACAGGGGAGAGAACAGTAC.

This clone occurred a few times. Genes here carry mouse names. The DNA ends 1 residue before the CDR3 does, and the rest of the CDR3 is filled in from the germline J gene. The rearrangement uses TRBV17 and TRBJ2-7; TRBD1 agrees at 9 bases. The junction had 8 bases not matched to a gene; V was cut back by 3 bases and J by 2 bases. Germline V CDR1 and CDR2: MNHDT, YYDKIL. The CDR3 runs to 16 residues. CDR3 region: CASSRGTGRQPYEQYF. The part of the CDR3 DNA that was read is TGTGCTAGCAGTAGGGGGACAGGGCGACAACCCTATGAACAGTAC.

Concerning this clone itself: The gene names given are mouse names. The CDR3 end is not reached by the read, which stops 1 residue before it; the germline J gene fills it in. V usage is TRBV1 and J usage is TRBJ1-3; D is undetermined. Germline V CDR1 and CDR2: NSQYPW, LRSPGD (reference sequence). The CDR3 contains 14 residues. V was trimmed by 4 bases and J by 1 base, leaving 8 bases between them. CDR3 loop: CTCSGKTSGNTLYF. The DNA read from the CDR3 is TGCACCTGCAGTGGGAAGACATCTGGAAATACGCTCTAT.

In its sample, this clone is medium-sized. The gene symbols are mouse symbols. The sequenced fragment ends 1 residue before the CDR3 boundary, so the rest is inferred from the germline J gene. The rearrangement uses TRBV26 and TRBJ1-3, with a possible D match to TRBD1 (6 bases). The ends were cut back, 6 bases at V and 0 bases at J, with 12 bases in the middle. CDR1 is KGHPV, CDR2 FQNQEV, per germline (reference sequence). The CDR3 extends over 15 amino acids. The CDR3 bases that were read are TGTGCCAGCAGCACCGGGACAAATTCTGGAAATACGCTCTAT. Amino acids: CASSTGTNSGNTLY. The entire CDR3 protein reads CASSTGTNSGNTLYF.

This clone was observed a few times. Gene names denote mouse genes. The read falls 1 residue short of the CDR3 end, and the missing part is taken from the germline J gene. The J gene is TRBJ2-3, the V gene TRBV12-2, with 11 bases aligning to TRBD2. V shed 4 bases, J shed 1 base, and the junction held 3 bases outside the gene matches. The germline gives CDR1 SGHLS, CDR2 HYDKME. The CDR3 totals 15 residues. The CDR3 spells CASSPGLGGAETLYF. The sequenced part of the CDR3 DNA is TGTGCCAGCTCGCCGGGACTGGGGGGTGCAGAAACGCTGTAT.

This clone has a handful of counts. Genes and germline come from the mouse. Read coverage stops 1 residue before the CDR3 terminus; the germline J gene supplies the remainder. This chain joins TRBV2 and TRBJ2-1; 8 bases line up with TRBD1. The CDR3 contains 15 residues. With 0 bases clipped from V and 3 bases from J, the junction kept 1 base outside the gene matches. Germline V gives CDR1 LGHNA, CDR2 YSYQKL. The DNA read from the CDR3 is TGTGCCAGCAGCCAAGAAGGACAGGGCTATGCTGAGCAGTTC. Its protein is CASSQEGQGYAEQF. Given in full, the CDR3 is CASSQEGQGYAEQFF.

Worth noting for this clone: Any gene name here is a mouse gene name. The sequenced CDR3 bases are TGTGCCAGCTCTCTACACAACCAGGCTCCGCTT. Protein sequence: CASSLHNQAPL. The full CDR3 reads CASSLHNQAPLF. The chain couples TRBV12-2 to TRBJ1-5; D call uncertain. The read stops 1 residue short of the end of the CDR3; the missing end is completed from the germline J gene. CDR3 length equals 12 residues. V was clipped by 1 base and J by 2 bases, with 2 bases between them. Per the germline V gene, CDR1 is SGHLS and CDR2 is HYDKME.

Notes on this clone: Gene names are mouse gene names. The sequence runs out 1 residue before the end of the CDR3; the remainder is reconstructed from the germline J gene. The genes are TRBV29 and TRBJ1-1, with 7 positions matching TRBD1. V lost 5 bases and J lost 0; bases outside the gene matches: 3. Germline CDR1 is MSHET and CDR2 is SYDVDS. The CDR3 runs to 14 residues. The CDR3: CASSPGQANTEVFF. The part of the CDR3 DNA that was read is TGTGCTAGCAGTCCCGGACAGGCAAACACAGAAGTCTTC.

By sample fraction, this clone is medium-sized. Mouse gene names apply. Other nucleotide sequences in the sample specify the same CDR3. The CDR3: CASSPQGNTGQLYF. CDR3 bases read: TGTGCCAGCAGTCCTCAGGGGAACACCGGGCAGCTCTAC. J is TRBJ2-2 and V is TRBV26; D possibly corresponds to TRBD1 (6 bases). The read terminates 1 residue ahead of where the CDR3 ends, so the germline J gene completes it. The V end lost 4 bases, the J end lost 2 bases, and 8 bases lay between the germline ends. The V gene's germline CDR1 is KGHPV and CDR2 FQNQEV (reference sequence). The CDR3 spans 14 residues.

A note on this clone: The genes are named according to mouse. The read terminates 1 residue ahead of where the CDR3 ends, so the germline J gene completes it. The same CDR3 can be traced to other DNA sequences in this sample. This chain links TRBV13-3 with TRBJ2-7; 13 bases fit TRBD2. With 4 bases clipped from V and 4 bases from J, the junction kept 2 bases outside the gene matches. The CDR3 is 14 residues long. Germline CDR1 reads NNHDY; CDR2 reads SYVADS. CDR3 DNA, as far as it was read: TGTGCCAGCAGTCGGACTGGGGGGGCGTATGAACAGTAC. Protein product: CASSRTGGAYEQY. The complete CDR3 reads CASSRTGGAYEQYF.